Listed here are 19 T cell receptor beta chains from one sample, sequenced in a study of T cell repertoires in cytomegalovirus infection. A single record per CDR3 protein comes from TCRdb applying MiXCR to the reads. The sample has about 770,000 distinct CDR3 sequences; about 28% are singletons. Their antigens remain unidentified. The sequencing here drew on cultured CD8+ T cells from PBMCs, taken from culture after CMV antigen stimulation. These receptors came from a human donor in good health (CMV status not recorded). Some clones in this sample may be carry-over from other donors' samples.

This clonotype occurred a few times. The CDR3 bases are TGTGCCAGCAGGGGATGGGCCGGGACAGGGGAATCTAACTATGGCTACACCTTC. It codes for CASRGWAGTGESNYGYTF. This chain joins TRBV27 and TRBJ1-2, with TRBD1 identical over 10 bases. Per the germline V gene, CDR1 is MNHEY and CDR2 is SMNVEV (reference sequence). The V and J ends lost 6 bases and 0 bases, in that order; junction bases with no gene match: 13. CDR3 size: 18 residues.

This sequence joins TRBV18 and TRBJ2-1, with D perhaps being TRBD1 or TRBD2 (7 bases each). V was clipped by 0 bases and J by 4 bases, with 16 bases between them. Per germline, CDR1 KGHSH and CDR2 LQKENI. The CDR3 covers 17 residues. This CDR3 is CASSPPMAGGVYNEQFF. The DNA for the CDR3 is TGTGCCAGCTCACCACCGATGGCAGGGGGGGTTTACAATGAGCAGTTCTTC.

In its sample, this clonotype was seen many times. The chain uses TRBV7-9 and TRBJ2-1; a weak D match, TRBD1 (6 bases). The germline V and J ends were trimmed by 1 base and 9 bases, with 16 bases remaining between them. Germline lookup yields CDR1 SEHNR and CDR2 FQNEAQ (reference sequence). The CDR3 contains 15 residues. In nucleotides, the CDR3 is TGTGCCAGCAGCTTAGGTGGACAGACAACCGGTGAGCAGTTCTTC. This codes for CASSLGGQTTGEQFF.

V gene TRBV11-2 combines with J gene TRBJ2-5; D call uncertain. Germline CDR1 SGHAT, CDR2 FQNNGV. V was shortened by 1 base and J by 4 bases, with 13 bases between the two germline ends. The CDR3 length is 15 residues. CDR3 protein: CASSLAFRALETQYF. Written as DNA, the CDR3 is TGTGCCAGCAGCTTAGCGTTCCGGGCCCTAGAGACCCAGTACTTC.

This clonotype was recorded at least ten times. V usage is TRBV6-6 and J usage is TRBJ2-3, with D possibly matching TRBD1 (6 bases). The CDR3 runs to 15 residues. Trimming cost V 6 bases and J 2 bases, with 15 bases left between them. Germline V gives CDR1 MNHNY, CDR2 SVGAGI (reference sequence). The CDR3 nucleotides read TGTGCCAGCAGCCCCTCCAGGGACATCACAGATACGCAGTATTTT. It codes for CASSPSRDITDTQYF.

This clonotype appeared a few times. The chain has TRBV4-3 and TRBJ2-7; no reliable D call. V was shortened by 1 base and J by 2 bases, with 3 bases between the two germline ends. Germline V CDR1 and CDR2: LGHNA, YSLEER. The CDR3 totals 12 residues. The CDR3 DNA is TGCGCCAGCAGCCAAGTAACCTACGAGCAGTACGTC. Translation gives CASSQVTYEQYV.

This clonotype was recorded once. V and J are TRBV2 and TRBJ1-2, with D uncertain. Germline assignment: CDR1 SNHLY and CDR2 FYNNEI. Trimming removed 11 bases at V and 4 bases at J, with 20 bases between. The CDR3 is 14 amino acids. The chain's CDR3 is CAVEGPVNIYGYTF. Here the CDR3 DNA reads TGTGCCGTGGAGGGCCCTGTCAATATCTATGGCTACACCTTC. Based on the CDR3 plus reference TRBV2 and TRBJ1-2, the full variable domain is EPEVTQTPSHQVTQMGQEVILRCVPISNHLYFYWYRQILGQKVEFLVSFYNNEISEKSEIFDDQFSVERPDGSNFTLKIRSTKLEDSAMYFCAVEGPVNIYGYTFGSGTRLTVV.

This clonotype came up a few times. The chain employs TRBV11-2 and TRBJ2-7; D is uncertain. The V end lost 0 bases, the J end lost 3 bases, and 12 bases lay between the germline ends. Per germline, CDR1 SGHAT and CDR2 FQNNGV. The CDR3 totals 15 residues. In nucleotides, the CDR3 is TGTGCCAGCAGCTTAGAATTTGGCAACAACTACGAGCAGTACGTC. Its protein product is CASSLEFGNNYEQYV.

In DNA form, the CDR3 reads TGTGCCAGCAGTTTGAGGGGACGAGCTGGCTACACCTTC. It specifies CASSLRGRAGYTF. This chain joins TRBV28 and TRBJ1-2; TRBD1 might be the D (5 bases). With 3 bases removed from V and 7 bases from J, the gap between germline ends came to 12 bases. From germline, CDR1 is MDHEN and CDR2 SYDVKM. This CDR3 comprises 13 residues.

The genes are TRBV10-3 and TRBJ1-1; possibly TRBD1 for D (5 bases). This CDR3 is 13 amino acids long. The V end lost 4 bases, the J end lost 4 bases, and 10 bases lay between the germline ends. Germline V gene lookup returns CDR1 ENHRY and CDR2 SYGVKD. CDR3 residues: CAISGGGSTEAFF. CDR3 in DNA: TGTGCCATCAGTGGTGGGGGAAGCACTGAAGCTTTCTTT.

The V gene is TRBV12-3 or TRBV12-4, the J gene TRBJ2-5, with D uncertain. Trimming shortened V by 3 bases and J by 1 base, and 9 bases separated the two germline ends. This CDR3 has 14 amino acids. DNA of the CDR3: TGTGCCAGCAGTTTTCTCCGACCCCAAGAGACCCAGTACTTC. Its translation: CASSFLRPQETQYF.

The chain links TRBV11-2 to TRBJ2-5; 8 nucleotides match TRBD1. V trimming: 5 bases; J trimming: 2 bases; junction bases outside the gene matches: 19. The CDR3 length is 19 residues. CDR1 and CDR2 from the germline V gene are SGHAT and FQNNGV. CDR3 sequence (DNA): TGTGCCAGCAGCGGACAGGGTTCGAGGGTTCCAGCGTCTCAAGAGACCCAGTACTTC. Protein product: CASSGQGSRVPASQETQYF.

Comment on this clonotype: This may be a read error: a much more frequent sequence differs by one nucleotide. This chain connects TRBV7-6 to TRBJ2-1; a possible D gene is TRBD2 (5 bases). Germline V gene data show CDR1 as SGHVS and CDR2 as FNYEAQ. Trimming removed 4 bases from V and 8 bases from J, with 21 bases in between. CDR3 size: 16 residues. The CDR3 region has the DNA TGTGCCAGCAGCTCCCCTGACGGGGTCCCTGGCTATGAGCAGTTCTTC. It translates to CASSSPDGVPGYEQFF. Variable domain in full (rest from reference TRBV7-6 and TRBJ2-1): GAGVSQSPRYKVTKRGQDVALRCDPISGHVSLYWYRQALGQGPEFLTYFNYEAQQDKSGLPNDRFSAERPEGSISTLTIQRTEQRDSAMYRCASSSPDGVPGYEQFFGPGTRLTVL.

This chain's CDR3 is CASSFTSGGKRDEQFF. CDR3 nucleotides: TGTGCCAGCAGTTTTACTAGCGGGGGGAAGAGGGATGAGCAGTTCTTC. The chain combines TRBV27 with TRBJ2-1; TRBD2 matches at 12 bases. This CDR3 region has 16 residues. V shed 3 bases, J shed 8 bases, and the junction held 8 bases outside the gene matches. Germline CDR1 is MNHEY and CDR2 is SMNVEV (reference sequence).

The chain joins TRBV6-5 to TRBJ2-1, with D maybe TRBD2 (5 bases). Germline-derived CDR1 and CDR2 are MNHEY and SVGAGI. The CDR3 has 14 residues. The germline V and J ends were trimmed by 7 bases and 7 bases, with 17 bases remaining between them. The DNA for the CDR3 is TGTGCCAGCACTCTCAGTCGTCGGGGAAATGAGCAGTTCTTC. It codes for CASTLSRRGNEQFF.

The J gene is TRBJ2-4, the V gene TRBV20-1, with TRBD2 identical over 7 bases. From germline, CDR1 is DFQATT and CDR2 SNEGSKA (reference sequence). With 4 bases clipped from V and 4 bases from J, the junction kept 7 bases outside the gene matches. The CDR3 is made up of 14 amino acids. Here the CDR3 reads CSANRERGKNIQYF. In DNA, the CDR3 is TGCAGTGCTAATAGGGAGCGGGGTAAAAACATTCAGTACTTC.

V usage is TRBV7-9 and J usage is TRBJ2-7; no reliable D call. CDR1 is SEHNR and CDR2 is FQNEAQ in the germline V gene (reference sequence). The CDR3 spans 13 residues. V lost 5 bases to trimming and J lost 3 bases, with 11 bases between them. The CDR3 is CASSPGRRYEQYF. CDR3 in DNA: TGTGCCAGCAGCCCGGGTCGGCGCTACGAGCAGTACTTC. Filled out from reference TRBV7-9 and TRBJ2-7, the complete variable domain reads DTGVSQNPRHKITKRGQNVTFRCDPISEHNRLYWYRQTLGQGPEFLTYFQNEAQLEKSRLLSDRFSAERPKGSFSTLEIQRTEQGDSAMYLCASSPGRRYEQYFGPGTRLTVT.

The chain recombines TRBV7-6 with TRBJ1-2; 7 nucleotides agree with TRBD1. Trimming at V came to 1 base and at J to 4 bases, leaving 12 bases not matched to a gene. The CDR3 covers 17 residues. Looked up from germline, CDR1 is SGHVS and CDR2 is FNYEAQ. The CDR3 loop is CASSLESGAGGGYGYTF. The CDR3 DNA sequence: TGTGCCAGCAGCTTAGAGAGTGGGGCAGGGGGTGGCTATGGCTACACCTTC.

V is TRBV6-6 and J is TRBJ2-3; 11 nucleotides align to TRBD2. CDR1 MNHNY and CDR2 SVGAGI come from the germline V gene (reference sequence). This CDR3 is 19 amino acids long. V was clipped by 3 bases and J by 0 bases; unmatched bases: 11. In DNA, the CDR3 is TGTGCCAGCAGTTATTCCGGACTAGCGGGTGTAACTAGCACAGATACGCAGTATTTT. Translated: CASSYSGLAGVTSTDTQYF.